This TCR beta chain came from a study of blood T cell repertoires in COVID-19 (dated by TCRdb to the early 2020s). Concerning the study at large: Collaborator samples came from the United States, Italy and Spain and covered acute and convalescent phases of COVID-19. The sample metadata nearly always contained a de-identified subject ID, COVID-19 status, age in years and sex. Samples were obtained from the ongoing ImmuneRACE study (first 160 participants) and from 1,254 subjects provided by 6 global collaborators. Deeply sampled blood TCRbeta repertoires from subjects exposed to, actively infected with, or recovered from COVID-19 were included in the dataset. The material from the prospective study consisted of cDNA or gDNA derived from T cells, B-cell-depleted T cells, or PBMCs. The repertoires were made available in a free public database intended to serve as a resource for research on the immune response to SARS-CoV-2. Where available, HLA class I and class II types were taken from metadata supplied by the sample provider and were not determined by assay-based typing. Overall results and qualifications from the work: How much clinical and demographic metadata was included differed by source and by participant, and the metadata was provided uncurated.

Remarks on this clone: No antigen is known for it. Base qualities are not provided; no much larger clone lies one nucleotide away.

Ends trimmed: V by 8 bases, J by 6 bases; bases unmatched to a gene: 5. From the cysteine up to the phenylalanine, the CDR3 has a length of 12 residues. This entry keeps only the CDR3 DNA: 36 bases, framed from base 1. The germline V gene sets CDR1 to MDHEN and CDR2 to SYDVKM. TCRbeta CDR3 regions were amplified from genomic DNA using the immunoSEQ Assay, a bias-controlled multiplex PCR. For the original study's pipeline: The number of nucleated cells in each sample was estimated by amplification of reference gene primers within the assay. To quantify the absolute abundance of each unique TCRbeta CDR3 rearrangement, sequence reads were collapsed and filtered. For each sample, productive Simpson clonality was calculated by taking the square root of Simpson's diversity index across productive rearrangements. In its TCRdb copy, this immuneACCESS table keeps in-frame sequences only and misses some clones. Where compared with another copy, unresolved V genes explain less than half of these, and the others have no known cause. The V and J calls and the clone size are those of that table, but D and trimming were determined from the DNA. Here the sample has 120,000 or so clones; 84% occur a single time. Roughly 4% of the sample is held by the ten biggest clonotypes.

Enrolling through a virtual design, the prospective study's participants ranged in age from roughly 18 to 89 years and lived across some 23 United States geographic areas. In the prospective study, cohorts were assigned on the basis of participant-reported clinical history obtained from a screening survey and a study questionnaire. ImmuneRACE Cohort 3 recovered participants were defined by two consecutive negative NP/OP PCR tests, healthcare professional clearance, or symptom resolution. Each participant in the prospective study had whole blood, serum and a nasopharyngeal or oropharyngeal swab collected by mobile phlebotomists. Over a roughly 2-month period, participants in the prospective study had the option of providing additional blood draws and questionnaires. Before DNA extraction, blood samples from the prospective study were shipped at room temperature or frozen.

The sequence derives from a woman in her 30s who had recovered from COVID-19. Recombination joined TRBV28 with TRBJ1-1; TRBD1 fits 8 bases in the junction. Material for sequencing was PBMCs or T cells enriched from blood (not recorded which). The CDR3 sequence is CASLLQGAEAFF. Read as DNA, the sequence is TGTGCCAGCCTTCTACAGGGGGCTGAAGCTTTCTTT.